These 14 T cell receptor beta chains came from one sample sequenced in a study of T cell responses to AZD1222 COVID-19 vaccine. The table came from immunoSEQ multiplex PCR; TCRdb's copy has only in-frame clones and leaves some out. The data contain approximately 140,000 clones, roughly 87% of them singletons. Material: peripheral blood, obtained on day 0 of AZD1222 vaccination. The receptors derive from an adult in good health.

This chain connects TRBV27 to TRBJ2-3; 8 bases line up with TRBD2. CDR3 length: 15 residues. Germline values: CDR1 MNHEY, CDR2 SMNVEV (reference sequence). Trimming took 5 bases from V and 1 from J; bases not matched to a gene: 5. The CDR3 DNA sequence: TGTGCCAGCAGTCATCAGCGGGGGCGCACAGATACGCAGTATTTT. Its protein product is CASSHQRGRTDTQYF.

The chain couples TRBV24-1 to TRBJ1-5, with 7 bases that match TRBD1. Germline CDR1 KGHDR, CDR2 SFDVKD. The CDR3 runs to 12 residues. The ends lost 9 bases at V and 9 bases at J; junction bases unmatched: 7. CDR3 residues: CATSQGPLPQHF. CDR3 in DNA: TGTGCCACCTCACAGGGGCCCCTGCCCCAGCATTTT.

The chain uses TRBV3-1 (or the pseudogene TRBV3-2) and TRBJ1-4; D not resolved. Germline V gives CDR1 LGHDT, CDR2 YNNKEL (reference sequence). Trimming removed 1 base at V and 8 bases at J, with 11 bases between. There are 14 residues in the CDR3. The CDR3 here is CASSQVGLGEKLFF. The CDR3 DNA reads TGTGCCAGCAGCCAAGTAGGGTTGGGGGAAAAACTGTTTTTT.

The rearrangement uses TRBV18 and TRBJ2-3, with D maybe TRBD2 (5 bases). The germline V and J ends were trimmed by 2 bases and 1 base, with 10 bases remaining between them. The CDR3 has 15 amino acids. CDR1 KGHSH and CDR2 LQKENI come from the germline V gene. For the CDR3, the DNA is TGTGCCAGCTCACCAGGTAGCGTGGGCACAGATACGCAGTATTTT. This codes for CASSPGSVGTDTQYF.

V is TRBV28 and J is TRBJ1-1; a weak D match, TRBD1 (5 bases). Germline-derived CDR1 and CDR2 are MDHEN and SYDVKM. The CDR3 is made up of 15 amino acids. V lost 7 bases, J lost 0 bases, and 15 bases lay in between. The CDR3: CASTSRTYMNTEAFF. The CDR3 DNA sequence: TGTGCCAGCACCTCAAGGACATACATGAACACTGAAGCTTTCTTT.

The gene calls are TRBV6-5 and TRBJ1-6; D possibly corresponds to TRBD1 (5 bases). The CDR3 totals 13 residues. Trimming took 6 bases from V and 7 from J, leaving 10 bases between them. CDR1 and CDR2 (germline): MNHEY, SVGAGI. The CDR3 DNA sequence: TGTGCCAGCAGCCGGGACGGCAATTCACCCCTCCACTTT. This translates into CASSRDGNSPLHF.

The CDR3 nucleotides are TGTGCCAGCAGTTACTTGACACTCCCCACTGAAGCTTTCTTT. Its translation is CASSYLTLPTEAFF. This chain uses TRBV6-2 or TRBV6-3 with TRBJ1-1; the D is unclear. Germline CDR1 is MNHEY and CDR2 is SVGEGT. The ends were cut back, 1 base at V and 4 bases at J, with 10 bases in the middle. This CDR3 comprises 14 residues.

The rearrangement links TRBV2 to TRBJ1-2; 9 positions agree with TRBD1. This CDR3 has 14 residues. Germline V gene data show CDR1 as SNHLY and CDR2 as FYNNEI. V was pared by 5 bases and J by 6 bases, with 7 bases of the junction left unmatched. In DNA form, the CDR3 reads TGTGCCAGCAGTTACAGGGGGCGAGCGGATGGCTACACCTTC. Translated, it gives CASSYRGRADGYTF.

The chain recombines TRBV19 with TRBJ1-1; D unclear. This CDR3 region has 12 residues. Germline V gives CDR1 LNHDA, CDR2 SQIVND (reference sequence). Deletions cut 3 bases from V and 0 bases from J, with 2 bases between. The CDR3 loop is CASSMVNTEAFF. CDR3 DNA: TGTGCCAGTAGTATGGTGAACACTGAAGCTTTCTTT.

The gene calls are TRBV18 and TRBJ2-7; weak D call: TRBD1 (6 bases). The CDR3 length is 15 residues. The germline gives CDR1 KGHSH, CDR2 LQKENI. V gave up 3 bases and J gave up 7 bases, with 19 bases separating them. The CDR3 DNA reads TGTGCCAGCTCACCTACCCAGGGGTTCCCGGGGGAGCAGTACTTC. Translation gives CASSPTQGFPGEQYF.

The chain is built from TRBV6-5 and TRBJ1-2; a possible D gene is TRBD1 (5 bases). The germline V gene has CDR1 MNHEY and CDR2 SVGAGI. Trimming cost V 2 bases and J 8 bases, with 15 bases left between them. This CDR3 is 14 amino acids long. CDR3 region: CASSYQGKNGGYTF. DNA of the CDR3: TGTGCCAGCAGTTACCAGGGCAAAAACGGGGGCTACACCTTC.

This clone was seen a single time. This chain connects TRBV7-3 to TRBJ2-2; D not resolved. This CDR3 contains 14 residues. The germline V gene has CDR1 SGHTA and CDR2 FQGTGA. V shed 5 bases and J shed 3 bases, with 10 bases lying between them. The chain's CDR3 is CASSLGPDTGELFF. DNA of the CDR3: TGTGCCAGCAGCCTAGGACCCGACACCGGGGAGCTGTTTTTT.

The V and J genes are TRBV7-7 and TRBJ1-3, with 7 positions matching TRBD1. From germline, CDR1 is SSHAT and CDR2 FNYEAQ (reference sequence). This CDR3 has 14 amino acids. Germline trimming cut 5 bases from V and 4 bases from J; bases unmatched to any gene: 5. As DNA, the CDR3 is TGTGCCAGCAGCAAGACAGGGTCCGGAAACACCATATATTTT. Translating it yields CASSKTGSGNTIYF.

CDR3 coding DNA: TGTGCCAGCAGCGGTTACAGCCCAAACTCCTACGAGCAGTACTTC. Encoded protein: CASSGYSPNSYEQYF. The V and J genes are TRBV2 and TRBJ2-7; D is undetermined. Per germline, CDR1 SNHLY and CDR2 FYNNEI. Trimming took off 6 bases at V and 0 bases at J, with 15 bases between the two ends. The CDR3 runs to 15 residues.